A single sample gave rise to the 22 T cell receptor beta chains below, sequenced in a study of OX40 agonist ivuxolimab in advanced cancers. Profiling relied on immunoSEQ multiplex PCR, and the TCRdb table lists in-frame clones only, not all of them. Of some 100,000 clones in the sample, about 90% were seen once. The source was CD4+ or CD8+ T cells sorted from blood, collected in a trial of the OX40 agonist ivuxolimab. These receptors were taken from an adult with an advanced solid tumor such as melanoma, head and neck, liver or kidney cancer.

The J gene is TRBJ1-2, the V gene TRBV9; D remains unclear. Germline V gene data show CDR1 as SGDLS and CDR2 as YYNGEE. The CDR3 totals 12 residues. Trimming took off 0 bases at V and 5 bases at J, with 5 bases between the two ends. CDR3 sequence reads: CASSVAGYGYTF. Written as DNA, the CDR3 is TGTGCCAGCAGCGTAGCCGGGTATGGCTACACCTTC.

The CDR3 here is CASSQEAGATNEKLFF. In DNA form, the CDR3 reads TGCGCCAGCAGCCAGGAGGCAGGGGCAACTAATGAAAAACTGTTTTTT. This rearrangement joins TRBV4-3 to TRBJ1-4; tentatively, D is TRBD1 (6 bases). The V gene's germline CDR1 is LGHNA and CDR2 YSLEER. Trimming cost V 3 bases and J 0 bases, with 11 bases left between them. The length of the CDR3 is 16 residues.

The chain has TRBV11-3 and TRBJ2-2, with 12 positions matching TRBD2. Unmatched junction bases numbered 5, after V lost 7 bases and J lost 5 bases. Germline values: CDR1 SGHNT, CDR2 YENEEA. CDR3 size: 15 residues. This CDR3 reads CASTPGTSGTGELFF. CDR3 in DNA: TGTGCCAGCACCCCCGGGACTAGCGGGACCGGGGAGCTGTTTTTT.

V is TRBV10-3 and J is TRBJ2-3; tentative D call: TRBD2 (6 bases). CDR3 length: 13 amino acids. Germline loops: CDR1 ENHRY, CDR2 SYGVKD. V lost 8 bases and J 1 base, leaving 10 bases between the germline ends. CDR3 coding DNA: TGTGCCATCCGAGTAGCGGGCACAGATACGCAGTATTTT. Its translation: CAIRVAGTDTQYF.

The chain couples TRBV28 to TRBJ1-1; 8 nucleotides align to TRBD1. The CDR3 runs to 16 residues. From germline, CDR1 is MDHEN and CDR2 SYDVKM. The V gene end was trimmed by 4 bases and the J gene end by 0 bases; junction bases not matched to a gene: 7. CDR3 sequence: CASSSYRGWVNTEAFF. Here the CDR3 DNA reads TGTGCCAGCAGTTCATACAGGGGGTGGGTGAACACTGAAGCTTTCTTT.

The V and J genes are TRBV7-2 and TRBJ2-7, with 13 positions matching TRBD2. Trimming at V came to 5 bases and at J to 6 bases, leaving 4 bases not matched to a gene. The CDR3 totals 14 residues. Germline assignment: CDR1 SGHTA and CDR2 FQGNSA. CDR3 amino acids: CASSLGLAGLEQYF. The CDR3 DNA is TGTGCCAGCAGCCTGGGACTAGCGGGGCTCGAGCAGTACTTC.

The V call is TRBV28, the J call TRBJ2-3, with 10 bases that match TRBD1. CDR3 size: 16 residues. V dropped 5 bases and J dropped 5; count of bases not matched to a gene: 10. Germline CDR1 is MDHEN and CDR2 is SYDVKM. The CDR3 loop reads CASSVTGTGVEDTQYF. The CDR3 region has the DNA TGTGCCAGCAGTGTCACCGGGACAGGGGTGGAAGATACGCAGTATTTT. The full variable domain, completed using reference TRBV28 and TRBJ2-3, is DVKVTQSSRYLVKRTGEKVFLECVQDMDHENMFWYRQDPGLGLRLIYFSYDVKMKEKGDIPEGYSVSREKKERFSLILESASTNQTSMYLCASSVTGTGVEDTQYFGPGTRLTVL.

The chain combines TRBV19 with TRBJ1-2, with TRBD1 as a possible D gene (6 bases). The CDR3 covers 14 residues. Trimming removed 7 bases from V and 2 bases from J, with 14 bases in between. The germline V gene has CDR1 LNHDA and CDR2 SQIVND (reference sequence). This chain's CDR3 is CASTPGERNYGYTF. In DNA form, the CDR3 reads TGTGCCAGTACCCCAGGGGAGCGCAACTATGGCTACACCTTC.

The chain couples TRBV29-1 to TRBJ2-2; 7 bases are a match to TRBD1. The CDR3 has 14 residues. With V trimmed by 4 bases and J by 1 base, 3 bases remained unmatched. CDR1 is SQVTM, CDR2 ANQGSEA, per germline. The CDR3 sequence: CSVARTGNTGELFF. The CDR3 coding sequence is TGCAGCGTTGCCCGGACAGGGAACACCGGGGAGCTGTTTTTT.

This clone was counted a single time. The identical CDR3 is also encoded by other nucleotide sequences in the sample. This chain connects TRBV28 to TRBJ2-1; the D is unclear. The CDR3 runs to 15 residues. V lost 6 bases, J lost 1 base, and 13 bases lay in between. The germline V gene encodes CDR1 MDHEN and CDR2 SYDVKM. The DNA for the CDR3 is TGTGCCAGCAGCCCTTCCGGAGAGTCCTACAATGAGCAGTTCTTC. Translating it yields CASSPSGESYNEQFF.

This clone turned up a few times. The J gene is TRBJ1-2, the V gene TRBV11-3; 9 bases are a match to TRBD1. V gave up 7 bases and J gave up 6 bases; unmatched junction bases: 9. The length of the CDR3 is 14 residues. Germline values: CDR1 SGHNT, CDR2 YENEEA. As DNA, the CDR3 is TGTGCCAGCACCGTGGGGACAGGGCATGATGGCTACACCTTC. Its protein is CASTVGTGHDGYTF.

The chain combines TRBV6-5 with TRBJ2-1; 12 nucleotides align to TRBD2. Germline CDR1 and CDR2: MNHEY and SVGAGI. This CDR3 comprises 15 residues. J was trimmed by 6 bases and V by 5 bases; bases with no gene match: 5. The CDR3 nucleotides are TGTGCCAGCAGTCCACTAGCGGGAGGAATCAATGAGCAGTTCTTC. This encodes CASSPLAGGINEQFF.

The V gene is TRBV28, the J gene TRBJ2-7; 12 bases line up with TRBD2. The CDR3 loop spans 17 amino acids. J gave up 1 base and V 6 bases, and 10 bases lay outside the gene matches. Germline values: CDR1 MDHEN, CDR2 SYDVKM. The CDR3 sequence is CASSVTLGTSGSYEQYF. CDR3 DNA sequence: TGTGCCAGCAGCGTAACCCTCGGGACTAGCGGGTCCTACGAGCAGTACTTC.

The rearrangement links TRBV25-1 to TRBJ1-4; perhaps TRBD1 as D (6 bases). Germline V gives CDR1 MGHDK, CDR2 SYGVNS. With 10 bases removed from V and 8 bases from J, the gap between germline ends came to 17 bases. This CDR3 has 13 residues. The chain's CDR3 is CATQIRGQEKLFF. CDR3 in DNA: TGTGCCACCCAGATTCGGGGGCAGGAAAAACTGTTTTTT. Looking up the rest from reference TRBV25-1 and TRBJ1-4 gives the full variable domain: EADIYQTPRYLVIGTGKKITLECSQTMGHDKMYWYQQDPGMELHLIHYSYGVNSTEKGDLSSESTVSRIRTEHFPLTLESARPSHTSQYLCATQIRGQEKLFFGSGTQLSVL.

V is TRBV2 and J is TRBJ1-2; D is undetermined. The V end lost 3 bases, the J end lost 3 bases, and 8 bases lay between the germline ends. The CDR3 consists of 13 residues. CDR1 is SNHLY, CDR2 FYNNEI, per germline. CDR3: CASSEPRDYGYTF. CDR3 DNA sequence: TGTGCCAGCAGTGAGCCGAGGGACTATGGCTACACCTTC.

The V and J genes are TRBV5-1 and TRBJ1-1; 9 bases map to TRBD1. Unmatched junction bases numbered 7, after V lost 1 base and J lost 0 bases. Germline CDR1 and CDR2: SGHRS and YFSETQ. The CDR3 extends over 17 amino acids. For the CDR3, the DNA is TGCGCCAGCAGCTTGTACAGGGGGCAAAGTATGAACACTGAAGCTTTCTTT. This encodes CASSLYRGQSMNTEAFF.

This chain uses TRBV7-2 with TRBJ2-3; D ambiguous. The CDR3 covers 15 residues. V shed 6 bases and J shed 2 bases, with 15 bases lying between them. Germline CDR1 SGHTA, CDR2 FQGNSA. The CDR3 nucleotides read TGTGCCAGCAGTTCCCAGGCCGGCAACACAGATACGCAGTATTTT. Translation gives CASSSQAGNTDTQYF.

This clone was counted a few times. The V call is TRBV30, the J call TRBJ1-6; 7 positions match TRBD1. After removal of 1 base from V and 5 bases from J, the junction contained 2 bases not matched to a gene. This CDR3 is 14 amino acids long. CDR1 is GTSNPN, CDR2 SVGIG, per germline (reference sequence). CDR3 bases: TGTGCCTGGAGTGGAGGACAGGATAATTCACCCCTCCACTTT. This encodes CAWSGGQDNSPLHF.

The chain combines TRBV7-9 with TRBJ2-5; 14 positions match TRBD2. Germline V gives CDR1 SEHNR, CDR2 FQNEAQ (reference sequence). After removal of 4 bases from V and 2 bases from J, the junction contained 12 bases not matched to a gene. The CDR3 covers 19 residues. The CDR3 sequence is CASSSPGLAGGLGQETQYF. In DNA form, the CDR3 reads TGTGCCAGCAGCTCACCTGGACTAGCGGGAGGATTGGGACAAGAGACCCAGTACTTC. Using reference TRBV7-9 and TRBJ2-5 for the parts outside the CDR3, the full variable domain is DTGVSQNPRHKITKRGQNVTFRCDPISEHNRLYWYRQTLGQGPEFLTYFQNEAQLEKSRLLSDRFSAERPKGSFSTLEIQRTEQGDSAMYLCASSSPGLAGGLGQETQYFGPGTRLLVL.

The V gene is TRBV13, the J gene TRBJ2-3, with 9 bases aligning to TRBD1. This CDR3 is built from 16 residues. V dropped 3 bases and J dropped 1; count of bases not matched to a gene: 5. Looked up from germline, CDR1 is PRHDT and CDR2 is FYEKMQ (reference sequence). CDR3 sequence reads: CASSLDRGMGTDTQYF. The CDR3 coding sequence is TGTGCCAGCAGCTTGGACAGGGGAATGGGCACAGATACGCAGTATTTT.

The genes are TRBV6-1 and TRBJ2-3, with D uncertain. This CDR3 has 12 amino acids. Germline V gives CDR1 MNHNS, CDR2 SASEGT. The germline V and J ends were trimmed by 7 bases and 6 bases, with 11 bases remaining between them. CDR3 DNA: TGTGCCAGCAACCAATACGTGGATACGCAGTATTTT. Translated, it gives CASNQYVDTQYF.

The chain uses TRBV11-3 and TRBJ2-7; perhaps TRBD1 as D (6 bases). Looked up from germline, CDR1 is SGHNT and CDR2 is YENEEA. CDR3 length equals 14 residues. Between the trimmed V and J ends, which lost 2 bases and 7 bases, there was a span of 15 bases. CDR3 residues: CASSLTGLSGEQYF. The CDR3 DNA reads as TGTGCCAGCAGCTTAACAGGGCTATCGGGAGAGCAGTACTTC.